This TCR beta chain was recovered during a study of CD8 T cells in ankylosing spondylitis. Findings of the study overall: What seemed typical of ankylosing spondylitis blood was a TCR beta motif built from eight highly homologous variants. Clones linked to the disease showed a CD8+ phenotype. They occurred at relatively low frequencies in peripheral blood.

The CDR3 adds up to 16 amino acids, both ends counted. Looked up from germline, CDR1 is MNHGY and CDR2 is SVAAGI. Details on this clonotype: As yet, its antigen is unknown. No DNA is shown, since the ends of the CDR3 on it are uncertain; the CDR3 is the one TCRdb lists.

Each CDR3 protein is one row after TCRdb ran MiXCR on the 5' RACE reads. The table lists fewer than 250,000 distinct CDR3 sequences, 18% of them singletons. This chain connects TRBV6-9 to TRBJ1-2; the table assigns TRBD1, which was not confirmed against the DNA. The sample consisted of blood, either unsorted or a sorted T cell fraction (not recorded which). The receptor's source is a male donor with ankylosing spondylitis. The CDR3 sequence: CTSSSSKTGGNYGYTF.